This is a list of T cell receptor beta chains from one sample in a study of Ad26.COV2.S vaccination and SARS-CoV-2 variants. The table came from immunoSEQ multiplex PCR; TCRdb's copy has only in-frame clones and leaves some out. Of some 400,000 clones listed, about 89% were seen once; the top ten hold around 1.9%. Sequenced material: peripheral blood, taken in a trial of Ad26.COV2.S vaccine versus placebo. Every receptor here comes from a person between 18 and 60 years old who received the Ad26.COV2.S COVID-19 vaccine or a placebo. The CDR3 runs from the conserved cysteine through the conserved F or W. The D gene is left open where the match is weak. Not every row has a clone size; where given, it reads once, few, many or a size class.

TGTGCCAGCAGCATTAGCGGGAGTTTGGATACGCAGTATTTT CASSISGSLDTQYF TRBJ2-3 TRBV13 TRBD2 -
TGTGCCAGCAGCCCGAGGGACAGGTCAAACTATGGCTACACCTTC CASSPRDRSNYGYTF TRBJ1-2 TRBV11-2 TRBD1 few
TGTGCCAGCAGAGTTGGACGGGTGGCACCCCTCCACTTT CASRVGRVAPLHF TRBJ1-6 TRBV6-5 - -
TGTGCCAGCACCCTCTGGGGAAATGAGCAGTTCTTC CASTLWGNEQFF TRBJ2-1 TRBV28 - -
TGCAGTGCTAGTAGGGGGGTCTCCTACGAGCAGTACTTC CSASRGVSYEQYF TRBJ2-7 TRBV20-1 - few
TGTGCCAGCAGCTTCACAGGACAGGGGAAAGCCGGGGAGCTGTTTTTT CASSFTGQGKAGELFF TRBJ2-2 TRBV9 TRBD1 -
TGTGCCAGCAGTTTTCCGACACGACAGGGTTGGGAAGATCAGCCCCAGCATTTT CASSFPTRQGWEDQPQHF TRBJ1-5 TRBV6-9 TRBD1 -
TGTGCCAGCAGCTTGACCCATACGCAGTATTTT CASSLTHTQYF TRBJ2-3 TRBV11-2 - -
TGCAGCGTAGCGGGCCACAAAGCACACTACGAGCAGTACTTC CSVAGHKAHYEQYF TRBJ2-7 TRBV29-1 - -
TGTGCCAGCAGGTCCCGGCCCACAGATACGCAGTATTTT CASRSRPTDTQYF TRBJ2-3 TRBV7-2 - -
TGTGCCAGCAGTTACAGGGGGAGGAATCATTCACCCCTCCACTTT CASSYRGRNHSPLHF TRBJ1-6 TRBV6-5 - -
TGTGCCAGCAGTCCATCACTAGCGAGTTTCTCCTACAATGAGCAGTTCTTC CASSPSLASFSYNEQFF TRBJ2-1 TRBV6-6 TRBD2 -
TGCGCCAGCAGCAGACGCCGGGGGACACCTAACACCGGGGAGCTGTTTTTT CASSRRRGTPNTGELFF TRBJ2-2 TRBV4-1 - -
TGTGCCAGCAGCCGACTTGGGCGGAATTACGAGCAGTACTTC CASSRLGRNYEQYF TRBJ2-7 TRBV11-1 - -
TGTGCCAGCAGTGAAGCTCTGCTAGCGGGGACCTACAATGAGCAGTTCTTC CASSEALLAGTYNEQFF TRBJ2-1 TRBV2 TRBD2 -
TGTGCCAGCAGTGAAGTAGCGGTTAACACCGGGGAGCTGTTTTTT CASSEVAVNTGELFF TRBJ2-2 TRBV2 - -
TGTGCCAGCAGCTCCTTCGGGCCTTATGGCTACACCTTC CASSSFGPYGYTF TRBJ1-2 TRBV27 - -
TGCGCCAGCAGCCCGGGGGACGGTCAGGAGACCCAGTACTTC CASSPGDGQETQYF TRBJ2-5 TRBV5-1 - once
TGTGCCAGCAGCTTAGAGGTGGGAGGGCCAGTAGAGACCCAGTACTTC CASSLEVGGPVETQYF TRBJ2-5 TRBV7-9 TRBD2 -
TGCAGCGTTGAAGACGGGAATGTGGAAGAGACCCAGTACTTC CSVEDGNVEETQYF TRBJ2-5 TRBV29-1 - -
TGCGCCAGCAGTATCCGGGACAGCTATGGCTACACCTTC CASSIRDSYGYTF TRBJ1-2 TRBV5-1 TRBD1 many
TGCGCCAGCAGCCCCAGGACAGGGAAGTCAAGCAATGAGCAGTTCTTC CASSPRTGKSSNEQFF TRBJ2-1 TRBV5-1 TRBD1 -
TGTGCCAGCAGCTTATTAGGGGGGTCTGCTTACAATGAGCAGTTCTTC CASSLLGGSAYNEQFF TRBJ2-1 TRBV11-1 - -
TGTGCCAGCAGATTGGAGAATAACTATGGCTACACCTTC CASRLENNYGYTF TRBJ1-2 TRBV6-5 - -
TGTGCCAGCTCACCGCTTAGCGGGAACTCCTACAATGAGCAGTTCTTC CASSPLSGNSYNEQFF TRBJ2-1 TRBV18 TRBD2 -
TGTGCCAGCAGCCAAATGACAGGGTCCTATGGCTACACCTTC CASSQMTGSYGYTF TRBJ1-2 TRBV16 TRBD1 -
TGTGCCAGCAGCTTTACCTCCGGGGAGCTGTTTTTT CASSFTSGELFF TRBJ2-2 TRBV5-5 - -
TGTGCCAGCAGGTGGGAGGGACTAGCGGGAGGCCAATTCAACAATGAGCAGTTCTTC CASRWEGLAGGQFNNEQFF TRBJ2-1 TRBV7-9 TRBD2 -
TGCGCCAGCAGCCAAGATTCTGGGCGGGGTGAGCAGTTCTTC CASSQDSGRGEQFF TRBJ2-1 TRBV4-3 - -
TGTGCCAGCAGCAAAGGGGCGGCAGGAGGCGGGAAGACCCAGTACTTC CASSKGAAGGGKTQYF TRBJ2-5 TRBV21-1 - -
TGTGCCACCAGTGAACCAGGGTCCAATGAGCAGTTCTTC CATSEPGSNEQFF TRBJ2-1 TRBV24-1 - -
TGTGCCAGCAGTTTGCTAGCGACGCCCTACGAGCAGTACTTC CASSLLATPYEQYF TRBJ2-7 TRBV27 - -
TGTGCCTGGAGCCCTCCGGGACAGCTGTACGAGCAGTACTTC CAWSPPGQLYEQYF TRBJ2-7 TRBV30 TRBD1 -
TGTGCCAGCAGCTTTAACCCGGGACAGTTCTACGAGCAGTACTTC CASSFNPGQFYEQYF TRBJ2-7 TRBV5-4 TRBD1 -
TGTGCCAGCAGCTTTTCCAGCAGGGAGACCCAGTACTTC CASSFSSRETQYF TRBJ2-5 TRBV11-1 - -
TGTGCCAGCAGTTTAAAGTGGGGGTGGACTAGCTTCATATACAATGAGCAGTTCTTC CASSLKWGWTSFIYNEQFF TRBJ2-1 TRBV27 TRBD2 -
TGTGCCAGCAAGCTGGACGAGACCCAGTACTTC CASKLDETQYF TRBJ2-5 TRBV2 - -
TGTGCCAGCAGTTACTCGAGTTACGACGAGCAGTACTTC CASSYSSYDEQYF TRBJ2-7 TRBV6-5 - few
TGTGCCAGCAGCTTGGGGTATGGGGGCCTCCAAGAGACCCAGTACTTC CASSLGYGGLQETQYF TRBJ2-5 TRBV7-8 - -
TGTGCCAGCAGTACGGGACACGAGCAGTACTTC CASSTGHEQYF TRBJ2-7 TRBV27 - -
TGTGCCAGCACTCGACAGGGTAGCAATGAGCAGTTCTTC CASTRQGSNEQFF TRBJ2-1 TRBV6-5 TRBD1 -
TGTGCCGACATTACCTATCCACCGGGACAGAGATCCTACGAGCAGTACTTC CADITYPPGQRSYEQYF TRBJ2-7 TRBV21-1 - -
TGTGCCAGCAGCACGGACAGATATGATCAGCCCCAGCATTTT CASSTDRYDQPQHF TRBJ1-5 TRBV11-2 - -
TGTGCCAGCTCGACTCTGAAAAATTCACCCCTCCACTTT CASSTLKNSPLHF TRBJ1-6 TRBV28 - -
TGTGCCAGCAGTGACTCTATGGGGGGCACCGGGGAGCTGTTTTTT CASSDSMGGTGELFF TRBJ2-2 TRBV6-4 - -
TGTGCCAGAAGATGGGGACAGAGTTACGAGCAGTACTTC CARRWGQSYEQYF TRBJ2-7 TRBV5-3 TRBD1 few
TGTGCCAGCAGCCCAAGCCGCGCTCGGGAGGCCCACAATGAGCAGTTCTTC CASSPSRAREAHNEQFF TRBJ2-1 TRBV7-2 TRBD2 -
TGTGCCAGCAGCTTGTCGGACACCGGGGAGCTGTTTTTT CASSLSDTGELFF TRBJ2-2 TRBV5-5 - -
TGTGCCAGCAGCCCCGCCTCCTACGAGCAGTACTTC CASSPASYEQYF TRBJ2-7 TRBV7-9 - -
TGCGCCAGCAGCTTGGGCGGGGGAGACTATGGCTACACCTTC CASSLGGGDYGYTF TRBJ1-2 TRBV5-1 - -